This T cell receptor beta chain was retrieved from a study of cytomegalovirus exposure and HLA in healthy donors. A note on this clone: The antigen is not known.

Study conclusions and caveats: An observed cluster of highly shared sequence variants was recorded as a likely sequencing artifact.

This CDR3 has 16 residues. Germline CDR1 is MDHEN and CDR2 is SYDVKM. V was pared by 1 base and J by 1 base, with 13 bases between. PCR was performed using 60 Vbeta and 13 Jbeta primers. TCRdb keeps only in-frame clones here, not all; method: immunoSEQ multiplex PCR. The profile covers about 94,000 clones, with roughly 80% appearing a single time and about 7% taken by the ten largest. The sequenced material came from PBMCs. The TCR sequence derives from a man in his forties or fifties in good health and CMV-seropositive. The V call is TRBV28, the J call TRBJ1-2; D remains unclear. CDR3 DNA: TGTGCCAGCAGTTTATCCTCGAACCTCTATAACTATGGCTACACCTTC. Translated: CASSLSSNLYNYGYTF.